The 23 T cell receptor beta chains given below trace back to one sample, sequenced in a study of metastatic and nonmetastatic thyroid tumors. Thyroid surgery was preceded by no treatment in any patient. TCRdb reprocessed the PCR reads via MiXCR. The data hold 45,000 or so clones, with roughly 3.9% observed a single time. The sequencing sample was made of blood. The receptors were sampled from a female donor with papillary thyroid cancer or a benign thyroid nodule (not recorded which). Some clones in this sample may be carry-over from other donors' samples.

The J gene is TRBJ1-1, the V gene TRBV11-1; D not resolved. The CDR3 is made up of 15 amino acids. In germline, CDR1 is SGHAT, CDR2 FQDESV (reference sequence). V dropped 8 bases and J dropped 0 bases, with 16 bases sitting between them. The CDR3 loop is CASVLFGHMNTEAFF. The CDR3 nucleotides read TGTGCCAGCGTCTTATTCGGCCACATGAACACTGAAGCTTTCTTT.

This clone was observed a handful of times. The chain couples TRBV18 to TRBJ2-5; D is perhaps TRBD2 (6 bases). The CDR3 totals 16 residues. The V gene lost 0 bases and the J gene lost 2 bases, with 13 bases spanning the gap. Germline values: CDR1 KGHSH, CDR2 LQKENI. Here the CDR3 reads CASSPPKERAQETQYF. CDR3 nucleotide sequence: TGTGCCAGCTCACCACCGAAAGAGCGGGCACAAGAGACCCAGTACTTC.

This clone was seen more than once but under ten times. The V gene is TRBV27, the J gene TRBJ2-1; 10 bases are a match to TRBD2. V shed 10 bases, J shed 5 bases, and the junction held 8 bases outside the gene matches. This CDR3 region has 14 residues. Germline loops: CDR1 MNHEY, CDR2 SMNVEV (reference sequence). The CDR3 reads CANLGTSDHNEQFF. DNA of the CDR3: TGTGCCAATCTCGGGACTAGCGACCACAATGAGCAGTTCTTC.

This clone appeared many times. The chain couples TRBV28 to TRBJ1-5; 7 bases agree with TRBD1. The J segment lost 4 bases and the V segment lost 7 bases, leaving 4 bases of the junction unmatched. This CDR3 has 13 residues. The germline CDR1 and CDR2 sequences are MDHEN and SYDVKM. CDR3 bases: TGTGCCAGCACCATGACAGGGAATCAGCCCCAGCATTTT. As protein: CASTMTGNQPQHF.

This clone was seen a few times. The chain combines TRBV27 with TRBJ2-1; TRBD1 aligns across 8 bases. This CDR3 is 15 amino acids long. The junction had 11 bases not matched to a gene; V was cut back by 7 bases and J by 6 bases. Germline loops: CDR1 MNHEY, CDR2 SMNVEV (reference sequence). The CDR3 here is CASNFLLGQGNEQFF. The CDR3 region has the DNA TGTGCCAGCAACTTCCTGCTTGGACAGGGCAATGAGCAGTTCTTC.

This clone was recorded at least ten times. The chain couples TRBV7-6 to TRBJ2-3, with D uncertain. Trimming took off 5 bases at V and 1 base at J, with 7 bases between the two ends. The CDR3 loop spans 13 amino acids. Germline V gene lookup returns CDR1 SGHVS and CDR2 FNYEAQ. CDR3: CASSPGGTDTQYF. The CDR3 nucleotides are TGTGCCAGCAGCCCTGGGGGCACAGATACGCAGTATTTT.

This clone came up many times. This chain uses TRBV5-1 with TRBJ2-3, with 12 bases lining up with TRBD2. Germline lookup yields CDR1 SGHRS and CDR2 YFSETQ. The CDR3 is 16 residues long. V was pared by 3 bases and J by 0 bases, with 2 bases of the junction left unmatched. Here the CDR3 DNA reads TGCGCCAGCAGCTCAGGGACTAGCGGGAGCACAGATACGCAGTATTTT. Translating it yields CASSSGTSGSTDTQYF.

This clone showed up just a few times. V and J are TRBV5-1 and TRBJ2-3; possibly TRBD1 for D (7 bases). CDR3 length: 13 residues. In germline, CDR1 is SGHRS, CDR2 YFSETQ. V dropped 3 bases and J dropped 14 bases, with 19 bases sitting between them. The CDR3, as DNA: TGCGCCAGCAGCTCGCTCACAGGGGAGGATACGTATTTT. Translating gives CASSSLTGEDTYF.

This clone was counted many times. The V gene is TRBV5-4, the J gene TRBJ2-1, with D perhaps being TRBD1 or TRBD2 (5 bases each). V was clipped by 4 bases and J by 0 bases, with 14 bases between them. The CDR3 extends over 16 amino acids. The germline V gene has CDR1 SGHNT and CDR2 YYREEE (reference sequence). CDR3 nucleotides: TGTGCCAGCAGCGGGGGACCTATTAGCTCCTACAATGAGCAGTTCTTC. Its translation: CASSGGPISSYNEQFF.

This clone was seen a handful of times. A single base separates this from a much larger clone, so it may be a read error. The rearrangement links TRBV5-1 to TRBJ2-5, with D unclear. The CDR3 contains 13 residues. CDR1 and CDR2 from the germline V gene are SGHRS and YFSETQ. Here the CDR3 reads CASRLGGPETQYF. The CDR3 DNA is TGCGCCAGCAGATTGGGCGGACCGGAGACCCAGTACTTC.

This clone was seen more than once but under ten times. This chain joins TRBV18 and TRBJ2-5; D tentatively fits TRBD1 or TRBD2 (5 bases each). The CDR3 is 17 residues long. Germline V gene data show CDR1 as KGHSH and CDR2 as LQKENI. Trimming stripped 2 bases from V and 2 bases from J, with 18 bases between. CDR3 bases: TGTGCCAGCTCACCAATAGGGAGTACAGGAAGACAAGAGACCCAGTACTTC. This encodes CASSPIGSTGRQETQYF.

This clone was observed at least ten times. V and J are TRBV29-1 and TRBJ2-2; 7 bases are a match to TRBD2. Germline values: CDR1 SQVTM, CDR2 ANQGSEA. The V segment lost 7 bases and the J segment 6 bases; nucleotides outside the gene matches: 8. CDR3 length equals 13 residues. The CDR3 DNA reads as TGCAGCGCCTCGACTAGCAGCTCCGGGGAGCTGTTTTTT. Protein: CSASTSSSGELFF.

In this sample, this clone is medium-sized. The V call is TRBV6-1, the J call TRBJ1-6, with TRBD1 matching 7 bases. Losses at the gene ends were 5 bases for V and 6 bases for J; bases not matched to a gene: 7. Germline loops: CDR1 MNHNS, CDR2 SASEGT. The CDR3 sequence is 15 residues long. This chain's CDR3 is CASSYEAGGNSPLHF. DNA for the CDR3: TGTGCCAGCAGTTACGAGGCAGGGGGTAATTCACCCCTCCACTTT.

This clone has a count of ten or more. V and J are TRBV29-1 and TRBJ2-1; D possibly corresponds to TRBD1 (5 bases). The CDR3 runs 15 residues. Germline V gene lookup returns CDR1 SQVTM and CDR2 ANQGSEA. The V end lost 0 bases, the J end lost 4 bases, and 13 bases lay between the germline ends. DNA of the CDR3: TGCAGCGTTGAAGAAAGGCAGACAGTTTACAATGAGCAGTTCTTC. This gives the protein CSVEERQTVYNEQFF.

A note on this clone: Likely a read error: the CDR3 ends without its conserved phenylalanine or tryptophan. The chain uses TRBV20-1 and TRBJ1-1; D ambiguous. CDR1 and CDR2 from the germline V gene are DFQATT and SNEGSKA (reference sequence). The length of the CDR3 is 11 residues. CDR3 nucleotide sequence: TGCAGTGCCCGTACGAACAGTGAAGCTTTCTCT. Residues: CSARTNSEAFS.

This clone was seen ten or more times. The rearrangement uses TRBV20-1 and TRBJ2-5; TRBD2 matches at 10 bases. The germline V gene encodes CDR1 DFQATT and CDR2 SNEGSKA (reference sequence). The CDR3 has 15 residues. The V and J ends lost 1 base and 1 base, in that order; junction bases with no gene match: 3. The CDR3 loop is CSARGAGGAQETQYF. The CDR3 DNA reads as TGCAGTGCTAGAGGAGCGGGGGGGGCCCAAGAGACCCAGTACTTC.

Of note for this clone: This may arise from a read error, as a much more abundant clone is one base away. V and J are TRBV7-9 and TRBJ2-3; D is perhaps TRBD2 (6 bases). The V gene's germline CDR1 is SEHNR and CDR2 FQNEAQ (reference sequence). This CDR3 is built from 14 residues. Trimming took off 3 bases at V and 6 bases at J, with 13 bases between the two ends. CDR3 coding DNA: TGTGCCAGCAGCTTTCTCGTGGAGGGGGATACGCAGTATTTT. Translating it yields CASSFLVEGDTQYF.

Ten or more counts support this clone. V usage is TRBV20-1 and J usage is TRBJ2-7, with 8 bases that match TRBD2. V gave up 7 bases and J gave up 6 bases; unmatched junction bases: 8. This CDR3 comprises 12 residues. Germline CDR1 reads DFQATT; CDR2 reads SNEGSKA (reference sequence). The CDR3 DNA reads TGCAGTGTTGGGACTAGGATTGGCGAGCAGTACTTC. It specifies CSVGTRIGEQYF.

A few counts support this clone. The rearrangement uses TRBV6-2 or TRBV6-3 and TRBJ2-1; 9 nucleotides align to TRBD1. The J segment lost 1 base and the V segment lost 0 bases, leaving 1 base of the junction unmatched. The V gene's germline CDR1 is MNHEY and CDR2 SVGEGT. This CDR3 is built from 16 residues. CDR3 sequence: CASSYSTGGSYNEQFF. CDR3 DNA sequence: TGTGCCAGCAGTTACTCGACAGGGGGGTCCTACAATGAGCAGTTCTTC.

In its sample, this clone was seen many times. The chain has TRBV10-3 and TRBJ2-3, with 8 bases lining up with TRBD2. Germline V gene data show CDR1 as ENHRY and CDR2 as SYGVKD. This CDR3 region has 14 residues. The V segment lost 8 bases and the J segment 6 bases; nucleotides outside the gene matches: 10. The CDR3 protein is CAISLREGRDTQYF. CDR3 nucleotides: TGTGCCATCTCCCTACGGGAGGGCCGGGATACGCAGTATTTT.

This clone occurred a few times. The V gene is TRBV6-1, the J gene TRBJ2-3; no clear D. V dropped 5 bases and J dropped 10 bases, with 10 bases sitting between them. This CDR3 contains 11 residues. Germline CDR1 MNHNS, CDR2 SASEGT. Here the CDR3 DNA reads TGTGCCAGCAGTCAAGGGTTGCCGCAGTATTTT. Protein: CASSQGLPQYF.

This clone was counted a few times. An end of the junction differs from the germline gene, which may be a read error. The rearrangement uses TRBV6-1 and TRBJ1-2, with TRBD1 matching 9 bases. The CDR3 is 14 residues long. Germline CDR1 is MNHNS and CDR2 is SASEGT. The DNA of the CDR3 is TGTGCCAGCAGTGAACTGGGACAGGGTGGTGGCTACACCTTT. Its translation is CASSELGQGGGYTF.

This clone was found many times. The chain couples TRBV5-5 to TRBJ1-3; unclear D gene. V was clipped by 0 bases and J by 0 bases, with 10 bases between them. The CDR3 sequence is 16 residues long. Germline loops: CDR1 SGHKS, CDR2 YYEKEE (reference sequence). The CDR3 DNA reads as TGTGCCAGCAGCTTGGGACGGCCGACCTCTGGAAACACCATATATTTT. Translated: CASSLGRPTSGNTIYF.